This record concerns one TCR beta chain sequence. What it binds is unknown. Survey level was the resolution at which the v3.0 immunoSEQ assay ran. This table comes from immunoSEQ multiplex PCR, and its TCRdb copy is limited to in-frame clones, with some not included. The data contain just under 20,000 clones, around three quarters of them singletons. The data belong to a study of long-term antiretroviral therapy in people with HIV. After removal of 7 bases from V and 9 bases from J, the junction contained 31 bases not matched to a gene. CDR3 length: 20 amino acids. Germline assignment: CDR1 SQVTM and CDR2 ANQGSEA. Study-level results: ART was followed by higher diversity that remained below transplant donor controls.

This sequence originates from a man younger than 35 with HIV. The sample here was unsorted PBMCs, taken 0.5 years before starting antiretroviral therapy. The J gene is TRBJ2-1, the V gene TRBV29-1; 9 bases map to TRBD2. CDR3 coding DNA: TGCAGCGCGCCGGGGGTGAGGGTGAAAGCGGGGGGCCAATTTGAAGTTGAGCAGTTCTTC. Residues: CSAPGVRVKAGGQFEVEQFF.